Listed below are T cell receptor beta chains from one sample, sequenced in a study of Graves' ophthalmopathy and Graves' hyperthyroidism. TCRdb analysed the multiplex PCR reads with MiXCR anew, one entry per CDR3 protein. Here the sample spans around 470,000 distinct CDR3 sequences, 13% to 15% being singletons. The sample comprised blood. These receptor sequences come from a woman under 40 with Graves' ophthalmopathy. Both conserved end residues are part of each CDR3. The D gene is left open where the match is weak. Size tells how often a clone was seen (once, few, many) or the class of an expanded clone, and some rows leave it out.

v_call	d_call	clone_size	j_call	cdr3_nt	cdr3_aa
TRBV30	TRBD2	few	TRBJ2-5	TGTGCTTGGGGGGGAGAGACCCAGTACTTC	CAWGGETQYF
TRBV9	TRBD2	many	TRBJ2-7	TGTGCCAGCAGCCCGCGGACTAGCGGGGTTTACGAGCAGTACTTC	CASSPRTSGVYEQYF
TRBV12-3/TRBV12-4	.	many	TRBJ1-2	TGTGCCAGCGGTCCAACAGGGAACTATGGCTACACCTTC	CASGPTGNYGYTF
TRBV6-2/TRBV6-3	TRBD2	.	TRBJ2-5	TGTGCCAGCAGAATTAGCGGGGGGGCCTGGGAGACCCAGTACTTC	CASRISGGAWETQYF
TRBV12-3/TRBV12-4	TRBD1	.	TRBJ1-1	TGTGCCAGCAGATTGGACAGGGGGCGTCGCACTGAAGCTTTCTTT	CASRLDRGRRTEAFF
TRBV30	TRBD2	many	TRBJ2-2	TGTGCCTGGAGTGTACTAGCGGGAACCGGGGAGCTGTTTTTT	CAWSVLAGTGELFF
TRBV7-9	.	many	TRBJ2-6	TGTGCCAGCAGCTCAAAAGGGGCTGGGGCCAACGTCCTGACTTTC	CASSSKGAGANVLTF
TRBV28	TRBD1	many	TRBJ1-1	TGTGCCAGCAGTTTATCCTCGGGACAGCCCATGAACACTGAAGCTTTCTTT	CASSLSSGQPMNTEAFF
TRBV6-5	.	many	TRBJ2-7	TGTGCCAGCAGCTCCTCGGCATACGAGCAGTACTTC	CASSSSAYEQYF
TRBV12-3/TRBV12-4	.	many	TRBJ1-1	TGTGCCAGCAGTTTGCTCGAGGACAGTAGGAACACTGAAGCTTTCTTT	CASSLLEDSRNTEAFF
TRBV12-3/TRBV12-4	TRBD1	many	TRBJ2-2	TGTGCCAGCAGTTTGTACAGGGGTATGGACACCGGGGAGCTGTTTTTT	CASSLYRGMDTGELFF
TRBV15	TRBD1	many	TRBJ1-1	TGTGCCACCAGCAGAGCGAGACAGGGTTACACTGAAGCTTTCTTT	CATSRARQGYTEAFF
TRBV6-1	TRBD1	many	TRBJ1-5	TGTGCCAGCAGTGAAATGTTGGGGACAGGTGGAAATCAGCCCCAGCATTTT	CASSEMLGTGGNQPQHF
TRBV6-1	.	many	TRBJ2-2	TGTGCCAGCAGTGGAAGACAGAACACCGGGGAGCTGTTTTTT	CASSGRQNTGELFF
TRBV6-1	TRBD2	many	TRBJ2-5	TGTGCCAGCAGTGGCGGACTAGCGGGATTAGAGACCCAGTACTTC	CASSGGLAGLETQYF
TRBV6-2/TRBV6-3	.	.	TRBJ2-7	TGTGCCAGCAGGGGAGGGGGGGCCCCCTACGAGCAGTACTTC	CASRGGGAPYEQYF
TRBV6-1	TRBD2	many	TRBJ2-7	TGTGCCAGCAGTGAAGGAGTAGCGGGGGCCCACGAGCAGTACTTC	CASSEGVAGAHEQYF
TRBV30	.	few	TRBJ2-7	TGTGCCTGGTCGGGGACGACCGAGCAGTACTTC	CAWSGTTEQYF
TRBV28	.	many	TRBJ2-5	TGTGCCTGCAGGACCGGGACACAAGAGACCCAGTACTTC	CACRTGTQETQYF
TRBV12-3/TRBV12-4	TRBD2	many	TRBJ2-4	TGTGCCAGCAGTTTCCGGACTAGCGGCAAAAACATTCAGTACTTC	CASSFRTSGKNIQYF
TRBV6-1	TRBD1	many	TRBJ1-2	TGTGCCAGCAGTGACGTCCGGGACAGCAATGGCTACACCTTC	CASSDVRDSNGYTF
TRBV28	.	many	TRBJ2-2	TGTGCCAGCAGTTACCAGGATATCATAAACACCGGGGAGCTGTTTTTT	CASSYQDIINTGELFF
TRBV20-1	.	many	TRBJ2-7	TGCAGTGCCTCGGCCAGGAGGGGCTCGGGGCAGTACTTC	CSASARRGSGQYF
TRBV27	.	many	TRBJ2-7	TGTGCCAGCAGTTTAGGGTCGGGGGGGACAGGGTCCTACGAGCAGTACTTC	CASSLGSGGTGSYEQYF
TRBV5-5	.	few	TRBJ2-6	TGTGCCAGCAGAAAACAAACAGGGACCGGGGCCAACGTCCTGACTTTC	CASRKQTGTGANVLTF
TRBV28	.	many	TRBJ1-2	TGTGCCAGCAGTTTTGCGGGGGGCTACACCTTC	CASSFAGGYTF
TRBV4-1	TRBD2	many	TRBJ2-5	TGCGCCAGCAGCCAAGATCGAGGACTAGCATCGGAGACCCAGTACTTC	CASSQDRGLASETQYF
TRBV28	.	many	TRBJ1-1	TGTGCCAGCAGTCCCGCGCGCGGGACCGCCGCTGAAGCTTTCTTT	CASSPARGTAAEAFF
TRBV3-1	TRBD1	.	TRBJ1-1	TGTGCCAGCAGCCAAGCCAACAGGGGGACTGAAGCTTTCTTT	CASSQANRGTEAFF
TRBV30	.	many	TRBJ1-5	TGTGCCTGGAGTGAACTGGGCAGGGACAATCAGCCCCAGCATTTT	CAWSELGRDNQPQHF
TRBV28	.	many	TRBJ2-5	TGTGCCAGCAGTATACTTAGGACCGATCAAGAGACCCAGTACTTC	CASSILRTDQETQYF
TRBV28	.	many	TRBJ1-5	TGTGCCAGCACTCCAAGGGCGTGGGGTAACAAGCCCCAGCATTTT	CASTPRAWGNKPQHF
TRBV14	TRBD1	.	TRBJ1-2	TGTGCCAGCAGCCAACAGCGGGGACAGGGGGCGTTTGGCTACACCTTC	CASSQQRGQGAFGYTF
TRBV19	TRBD2	.	TRBJ2-4	TGTGCCAGTAGTGGCCCCCCTGGCCTAGCGGACCCACGTAAAAACATTCAGTACTTC	CASSGPPGLADPRKNIQYF
TRBV7-3	.	many	TRBJ1-5	TGTGCCAGCAGCTTACAGTCCGGTCAGCCCCAGCATTTT	CASSLQSGQPQHF
TRBV12-3/TRBV12-4	.	many	TRBJ1-1	TGTGCCAGCAGTTTAAGTTGGGGTCCTGAAGCTTTCTTT	CASSLSWGPEAFF
TRBV28	.	.	TRBJ1-5	TGTGCCAGCAGCAGTGTCCCCAAGGGGCTACGCAATCAGCCCCAGCATTTT	CASSSVPKGLRNQPQHF
TRBV5-1	TRBD1	many	TRBJ1-1	TGCGCCAGCAGCTGGGCCGGGACAGGGGCCACTGAAGCTTTCTTT	CASSWAGTGATEAFF
TRBV27	.	few	TRBJ2-1	TGTGCCAGCAGTTTGGGGTATAATGAGCAGTTCTTC	CASSLGYNEQFF
TRBV6-4	.	.	TRBJ1-2	TGTGCCAGCAGTGACGGGGCAGGAGATGGCTACACCTTC	CASSDGAGDGYTF
TRBV19	TRBD1	many	TRBJ1-5	TGTGCCAGTAGGCGGGACAGCCCTTATAGCAATCAGCCCCAGCATTTT	CASRRDSPYSNQPQHF
TRBV28	TRBD1	.	TRBJ1-5	TGTGCCAGCAGTTGGGGACTGACAGGGGATAGCAATCAGCCCCAGCATTTT	CASSWGLTGDSNQPQHF
TRBV12-3/TRBV12-4	.	many	TRBJ1-1	TGTGGGTCAGGGATAGGGACTGAAGCTTTCTTT	CGSGIGTEAFF
TRBV27	.	many	TRBJ2-7	TGTGCCAGCAAAGCGGACCTTATCTCCTACGAGCAGTACTTC	CASKADLISYEQYF
TRBV24-1	.	many	TRBJ1-1	TGTGCCACCAGTGGCCGAAACCCCCGGCCCTTAAACACTGAAGCTTTCTTT	CATSGRNPRPLNTEAFF
TRBV30	.	few	TRBJ1-5	TGTGCCTGGAAGGGTCAGGGCCATCAGCCCCAGCATTTT	CAWKGQGHQPQHF